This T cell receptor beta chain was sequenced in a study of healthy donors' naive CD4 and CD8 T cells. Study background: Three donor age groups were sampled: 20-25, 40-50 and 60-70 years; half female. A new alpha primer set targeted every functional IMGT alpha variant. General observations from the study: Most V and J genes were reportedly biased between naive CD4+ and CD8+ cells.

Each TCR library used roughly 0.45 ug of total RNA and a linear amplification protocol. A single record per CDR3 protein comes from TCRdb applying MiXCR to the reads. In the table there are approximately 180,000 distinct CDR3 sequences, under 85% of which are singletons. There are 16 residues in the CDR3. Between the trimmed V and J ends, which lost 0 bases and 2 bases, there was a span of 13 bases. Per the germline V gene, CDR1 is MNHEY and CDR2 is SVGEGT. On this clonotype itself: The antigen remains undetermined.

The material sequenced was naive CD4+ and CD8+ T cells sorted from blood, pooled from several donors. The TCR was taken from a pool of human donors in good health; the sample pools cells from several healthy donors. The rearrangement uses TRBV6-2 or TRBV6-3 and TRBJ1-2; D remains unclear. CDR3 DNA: TGTGCCAGCAGTTACTCTTTTTTGGACCTCAACTATGGCTACACCTTC. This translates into CASSYSFLDLNYGYTF.